This TCR beta chain stems from a study of shared clonotypes between healthy human individuals. Study at large: The study drew on two women and a few men aged 18 to 49 as donors.

Bulk PBMC genomic DNA spanned ten immunoSEQ deep plates. TCRdb keeps only in-frame clones here, not all; method: immunoSEQ multiplex PCR. The sample carries 450,000 to 650,000 clones, around 78% recorded once. Germline V CDR1 and CDR2: LGHNA, YNFKEQ. There are 16 residues in the CDR3. Donors were healthy HIV-negative adults without recently reported acute infections or vaccinations. Worth noting for this clone: This likely traces to a read error, being one base from a far larger clone. This CDR3 is also generated by other DNA sequences in the sample.

The chain uses TRBV4-2 and TRBJ2-1; 15 bases agree with TRBD2. Sample: PBMCs. The TCR sequence derives from a woman in her thirties or forties in good health. Some clones in this sample may be carry-over from other donors' samples. The CDR3 loop reads CASSPWTSGRGNEQFF. CDR3 DNA: TGTGCCAGCAGCCCTTGGACTAGCGGGAGGGGGAATGAGCAATTCTTC.